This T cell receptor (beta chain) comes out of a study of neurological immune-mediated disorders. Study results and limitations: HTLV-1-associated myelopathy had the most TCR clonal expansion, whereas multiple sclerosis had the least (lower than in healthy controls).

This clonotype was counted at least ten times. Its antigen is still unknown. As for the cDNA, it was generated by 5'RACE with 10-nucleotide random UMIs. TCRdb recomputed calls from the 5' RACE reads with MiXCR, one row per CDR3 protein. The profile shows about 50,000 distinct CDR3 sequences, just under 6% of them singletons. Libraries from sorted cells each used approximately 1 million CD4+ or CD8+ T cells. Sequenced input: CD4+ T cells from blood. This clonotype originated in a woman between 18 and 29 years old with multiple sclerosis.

CDR3 amino acids: CSVRTGDAAGSGNTIYF. In DNA, the CDR3 is TGCAGCGTTAGAACAGGGGACGCTGCCGGCTCTGGAAACACCATATATTTT. The rearrangement joins TRBV29-1 to TRBJ1-3; 7 nucleotides line up with TRBD1. The CDR3 is made up of 17 amino acids. Germline CDR1 and CDR2: SQVTM and ANQGSEA. The junction had 13 bases not matched to a gene; V was cut back by 5 bases and J by 0 bases.